This T cell receptor beta chain was obtained from a study of vaccination and CD4 T cells after COVID-19 (dated by TCRdb to 2022 to 2024). Notes on the research overall: Convalescent patients had a positive SARS-CoV-2 result on nasal swab PCR, and of these patients, some ten had mild disease and one had severe disease. Post-vaccine blood samples were taken a median of about 77 days after the second vaccine dose, with a range of roughly 14 to 241 days. The spike-specific CD4+ TCR repertoire was compared before and after mRNA vaccination in approximately ten COVID-19 convalescent patients and a few infection-naive healthy vaccine recipients. Post-COVID blood samples from convalescent patients were collected a median of around 110 days after diagnosis, with a range of 35 to 161 days. The convalescent cohort comprised six males and four females, including two Hispanic individuals, seven Caucasians, two Asians and one multiracial person. Participants got two doses of the Pfizer-BioNTech BNT162b2 vaccine (n=8) or two doses of the Moderna mRNA-1273 vaccine (n=2). Culture stimuli were overlapping spike peptide pools from SARS-CoV-2 and from the common cold coronaviruses HCoV-NL63, HCoV-OC43 and HCoV-229E. Control cultures received a CEFX viral epitope pool as the positive control, an HIV-1 Nef peptide pool as the negative control, or no peptide. Here is what the overall study found, with its caveats: Although the median number of SARS-CoV-2-reactive clonotypes went up from fewer than 25 after infection to about 38 after vaccination, the increase was not significant. Only a relatively small number of convalescent patients were included in the study, and early timepoints following natural infection were not analyzed. In convalescent patients, a median about 90% of post-vaccine SARS-CoV-2-reactive clones were detected only after vaccination, and vaccine-specific priming was suggested by this finding. In convalescent patients, nearly all vaccine-specific clones (304 of 307) were found to be mono-reactive for SARS-CoV-2 spike rather than cross-reactive with common cold coronaviruses.

To note about this clonotype: The clone's antigen remains unknown. No quality values exist for individual bases; no much larger clone is one base distant.

To prepare the library, PCR was applied. DNA from cultured CD4+ T cells was subjected to TCR sequencing with the Oncomine TCR Beta short-read assay at the Johns Hopkins FTIC core. The QIAamp micro DNA kit was used to extract genomic DNA from the cultured CD4+ T cells. Oncomine TCR Beta libraries made from cultured CD4+ T cells were pooled using unique dual indexes and sequenced on an Illumina iSeq 100. The source study handled its data this way. Non-productive sequences were removed, and CDR3s that did not start with C, did not end with F or W, or were shorter than 7 amino acids were discarded. Antigen-specific clonotypes were identified using the MANAFEST web application through comparison of peptide-stimulated wells with reference and other culture wells. For a clone to be called positive, the clone needed an FDR below 0.05, an odds ratio above 5, and a productive frequency above 0.1% in at least two of three replicate wells. A clonotype counted as cross-reactive if it showed significant expansion both in the SARS-CoV-2 spike wells and in at least one common cold coronavirus spike condition. Using R version 3.6.1, CDR3 homology was evaluated through Levenshtein distances (stringdist) along with unrooted phylogenetic trees (ape). Starting from the raw public reads, TCRdb applied fastp trimming at Q25, assembled clones with MiXCR and retained in-frame beta chains. Records with the same CDR3 protein are collapsed into one entry carrying the most frequent genes and DNA. TCRdb, not the original authors, processed these V and J calls. In this sample the table shows approximately 15,000 distinct CDR3 sequences, 40% to 55% of which occur a single time. The ten largest clones take up about 16% of the sample.

The treatment or condition label, as the study defines it: roughly 10-day PBMC culture with coronavirus spike peptide pools or control peptides (ViraFEST assay). The ViraFEST assay was used in the study, in which antigen-specific T cells were expanded with peptide pools and expanded clonotypes were subsequently identified by TCR sequencing. The positive SARS-CoV-2 PCR tests of the convalescent patients were dated from March to December 2020, before the Alpha, Beta and Delta variants emerged in the United States. Each well held about 2 million PBMCs cultured in IMDM containing about 5% human AB serum and 9 to 10 IU/ml IL-2, with approximately 9.2 ug/ml peptide pools added. Half of the culture medium was replaced with fresh IL-2-containing medium on days 3 and 7. Once the cells had been in culture for over 9 days, the EasySep CD4+ T cell isolation kit was used to isolate CD4+ T cells by negative selection. PBMCs were separated from whole blood using Ficoll-Paque Plus gradient centrifugation and then either used fresh or cryopreserved at -140C. Triplicate wells were generally used for each culture condition.

CDR1 and CDR2 are drawn from the germline V gene: SQVTM, ANQGSEA. The germline V and J ends show losses of 6 bases and 7 bases respectively, and no gene match explains 15 bases of the junction. Taken from cysteine to phenylalanine, the CDR3 has 15 residues. The kept DNA is CDR3 alone, 45 bases in frame from the first base. The chain couples TRBV29-1 to TRBJ1-1, and TRBD1 matches 9 of the central bases. This clonotype originated in a human donor who had recovered from COVID-19. The sample in question was CD4+ T cells from blood, cultured in vitro, obtained before SARS-CoV-2 vaccination. CDR3 reads: CSVATGGLRKLEAFF. In nucleotide form, the sequence is TGCAGCGTGGCTACAGGGGGCCTTCGAAAACTTGAAGCTTTCTTT.